This T cell receptor (beta chain) was sequenced during a study of T cells in Graves' hyperthyroidism and ophthalmopathy. The CDR3 consists of 13 residues. With 1 base removed from V and 8 bases from J, the gap between germline ends came to 9 bases. Germline CDR1 is SEHNR and CDR2 is FQNEAQ (reference sequence). TCR beta CDR3 sequences were amplified from RNA transcripts. A first-round RT-PCR of the TCR CDR3 used the HTBI primer set. Each CDR3 protein gets one entry after TCRdb re-called the multiplex PCR reads with MiXCR. The sample has under 650,000 distinct CDR3 sequences; around 15% are singletons. In this sample, this clonotype turned up a few times. No antigen is known for it. The study's findings and limits: Most thyroid clonotypes with frequency above 0.001 were detected in blood.

The chain carries TRBV7-9 and TRBJ2-4; TRBD1 might be the D (5 bases). This receptor was taken from a woman aged 25 to 39 with Graves' hyperthyroidism. The specimen was blood. Here the CDR3 reads CASSLERGDIQYF. The CDR3 bases are TGTGCCAGCAGCTTAGAAAGGGGCGACATTCAGTACTTC.